This entry lists 25 T cell receptor beta chains sequenced from one sample in a study of T cells in women clearing cervical HPV infection. Data came from immunoSEQ multiplex PCR; TCRdb stores just in-frame clones and leaves some out. The sample is made up of some 23,000 clones, and the top ten hold 9.1% of it. Sequenced sample: blood buffy coat. These receptors all stem from a woman aged 18 to 75 with a cervical HPV16 infection that either progressed to CIN3+ or cleared (not recorded which).

With regard to this clone: The read ends 3 residues shy of where the CDR3 ends; the end is completed using the germline J gene. The rearrangement uses TRBV5-1 and TRBJ2-3; 8 nucleotides agree with TRBD1. V was pared by 0 bases and J by 6 bases, with 9 bases of the junction left unmatched. CDR1 is SGHRS, CDR2 YFSETQ, per germline. The length of the CDR3 is 16 residues. The CDR3 reads CASSLDPRQGTDTQYF. The sequenced CDR3 bases are TGCGCCAGCAGCTTGGATCCGAGACAGGGGACGGATACG.

Details on this clone: The read finishes 3 residues shy of the CDR3 end, and the germline J gene is used to complete it. The rearrangement links TRBV30 to TRBJ1-4; D gene ambiguous. CDR3 length equals 10 residues. The germline gives CDR1 GTSNPN, CDR2 SVGIG (reference sequence). Trimming took 6 bases from V and 8 from J, leaving 7 bases between them. The CDR3 reads CACKREKLFF. CDR3 DNA, as far as it was read: TGTGCCTGTAAACGGGAAAAA.

As to this clone: Coverage ceases 3 residues before the CDR3 finishes, and the germline J gene fills in the end. This chain uses TRBV5-1 with TRBJ2-1, with unresolved D. CDR1 is SGHRS, CDR2 YFSETQ, per germline. The germline V and J ends were trimmed by 1 base and 6 bases, with 14 bases remaining between them. The CDR3 spans 15 residues. The CDR3 spells CASSLIDSLTNEQFF. Incomplete CDR3 DNA: TGCGCCAGCAGCTTGATAGACTCCCTAACCAATGAG.

Notes on this clone: The CDR3 end is not reached by the read, which stops 3 residues before it; the germline J gene fills it in. The J gene is TRBJ2-5, the V gene TRBV19; no definite D call. The germline CDR1 and CDR2 sequences are LNHDA and SQIVND (reference sequence). The V and J ends lost 1 base and 3 bases respectively, with 9 bases between them. The CDR3 spans 14 residues. CDR3 amino acids: CASSIGPQEETQYF. Incomplete CDR3 DNA: TGTGCCAGTAGTATAGGTCCGCAGGAAGAGACC. Full variable domain (missing parts from reference TRBV19 and TRBJ2-5): DGGITQSPKYLFRKEGQNVTLSCEQNLNHDAMYWYRQDPGQGLRLIYYSQIVNDFQKGDIAEGYSVSREKKESFPLTVTSAQKNPTAFYLCASSIGPQEETQYFGPGTRLLVL.

Worth noting for this clone: Coverage ceases 3 residues before the CDR3 finishes, and the germline J gene fills in the end. The chain couples TRBV10-1 to TRBJ2-3; 13 nucleotides line up with TRBD2. CDR1 and CDR2 from the germline V gene are WNHNN and SYGVQD (reference sequence). The CDR3 is 16 residues long. The CDR3 bases that were read are TGCGCCAGCAGCGCCGGGACTAGCGGGGCCGGGGAGACG. Its translation: CASSAGTSGAGET. The CDR3 as a whole reads CASSAGTSGAGETQYF.

As to this clone: Read coverage stops 3 residues before the CDR3 terminus; the germline J gene supplies the remainder. This chain connects TRBV29-1 to TRBJ2-2, with D perhaps TRBD2 (5 bases). This CDR3 is 14 amino acids long. The germline V and J ends were trimmed by 4 bases and 1 base, with 10 bases remaining between them. The germline V gene has CDR1 SQVTM and CDR2 ANQGSEA. The sequenced CDR3 bases are TGCAGCGTTGCGGGCGGGTGGAACACCGGGGAG. Translated, it gives CSVAGGWNTGE. The whole CDR3 is CSVAGGWNTGELFF.

The CDR3 region is CASSFSRTVNTEAFF. Incomplete CDR3 DNA: TGTGCCAGCAGTTTTTCCCGGACAGTAAACACTGAA. The chain uses TRBV27 and TRBJ1-1; D perhaps matches TRBD1 (6 bases). The missing CDR3 end, 3 residues past where the read stops, is filled in from the germline J gene. This CDR3 has 15 residues. The germline gives CDR1 MNHEY, CDR2 SMNVEV (reference sequence). Deletions cut 3 bases from V and 2 bases from J, with 13 bases between.

Incomplete CDR3 DNA: TGTGCCAGCAGCTTGTCAGGGATCGACGAG. Translated: CASSLSGIDE. The CDR3 reads in full as CASSLSGIDEQYF. This chain connects TRBV5-6 to TRBJ2-7; D may be TRBD1 (5 bases). The CDR3 extends 3 residues past the end of the read, so its final part is completed from the germline J gene. Trimming took off 1 base at V and 5 bases at J, with 10 bases between the two ends. The V gene's germline CDR1 is SGHDT and CDR2 YYEEEE. This CDR3 comprises 13 residues.

Regarding this clone: Read sequence stops 3 residues before the CDR3 end, and the germline J gene provides the missing end. The rearrangement joins TRBV6-2 or TRBV6-3 to TRBJ1-2; D may be TRBD1 (6 bases). CDR3 length: 11 amino acids. Germline V gene data show CDR1 as MNHEY and CDR2 as SVGEGT. The CDR3 DNA, read in part, is TGTGCCAGTACGGACAGTGAAGGC. Protein sequence: CASTDSEG. The entire CDR3 sequence reads CASTDSEGYTF.

Of note for this clone: Read coverage stops 3 residues before the CDR3 terminus; the germline J gene supplies the remainder. V and J are TRBV5-4 and TRBJ2-5, with D hard to call. This CDR3 is built from 11 residues. V was clipped by 0 bases and J by 7 bases, with 4 bases between them. The germline CDR1 and CDR2 sequences are SGHNT and YYREEE (reference sequence). The CDR3 loop reads CASSLELTQYF. The DNA read from the CDR3 is TGTGCCAGCAGCTTGGAGCTGACC.

Concerning this clone itself: The read falls 3 residues short of the CDR3 end, and the missing part is taken from the germline J gene. This chain uses TRBV5-1 with TRBJ1-4; tentatively, D is TRBD1 (5 bases). The CDR3 is 14 amino acids. The germline gives CDR1 SGHRS, CDR2 YFSETQ. Trimming took 5 bases from V and 2 from J, leaving 10 bases between them. The CDR3 bases that were read are TGCGCCAGCAGTTGGGGGGGTACTAATGAAAAA. Translation: CASSWGGTNEK. The CDR3, in full, reads CASSWGGTNEKLFF.

With respect to this clone: The CDR3 goes on 3 residues after the read ends, and that part is filled in from the germline J gene. V and J are TRBV7-8 and TRBJ1-5; no clear D gene. Germline CDR1 and CDR2: SGHVS and FQNEAQ. V was cut by 6 bases and J by 6 bases, with 9 bases left in between. This CDR3 has 12 amino acids. The CDR3 loop is CASSSHSQPQHF. Partial CDR3 DNA: TGTGCCAGCAGTTCTCATAGTCAGCCC.

To note about this clone: The CDR3 extends 3 residues past the end of the read, so its final part is completed from the germline J gene. The chain joins TRBV5-1 to TRBJ1-2, with 8 bases identical to TRBD1. Germline V lookup: CDR1 SGHRS, CDR2 YFSETQ. The CDR3 spans 15 residues. The J segment lost 1 base and the V segment lost 2 bases, leaving 4 bases of the junction unmatched. This CDR3 is CASSLPDRGNYGYTF. CDR3 bases read: TGCGCCAGCAGCTTACCCGACAGGGGTAACTATGGC.

About this clone itself: The CDR3 is cut off 3 residues early in the read; its end comes from the germline J gene. The chain links TRBV7-2 to TRBJ2-1, with 9 bases fitting TRBD2. CDR1 is SGHTA and CDR2 is FQGNSA in the germline V gene. This CDR3 has 15 amino acids. The V and J ends lost 5 bases and 1 base, in that order; junction bases with no gene match: 3. The CDR3 here is CASSRTSASYNEQFF. Partial CDR3 DNA: TGTGCCAGCAGCCGGACTAGCGCATCCTACAATGAG.

Of note for this clone: The sequenced fragment ends 3 residues before the CDR3 boundary, so the rest is inferred from the germline J gene. The gene calls are TRBV3-1 (or the pseudogene TRBV3-2) and TRBJ2-7; no reliable D call. This CDR3 is built from 11 residues. Germline V gives CDR1 LGHDT, CDR2 YNNKEL (reference sequence). Trimming pared 4 bases from V and 4 bases from J, leaving 5 bases between. The CDR3 loop is CASSRSYEQYF. The covered CDR3 bases are TGTGCCAGCAGCCGCAGTTACGAG.

To note about this clone: The read gets to within 3 residues of the CDR3 end, and the germline J gene fills in the rest. The chain recombines TRBV20-1 with TRBJ1-5; 7 bases map to TRBD1. V shed 5 bases and J 2 bases; nucleotides not matched to a gene: 6. This CDR3 is 14 amino acids long. Germline V lookup: CDR1 DFQATT, CDR2 SNEGSKA (reference sequence). This CDR3 reads CSALGTDGNQPQHF. The covered CDR3 bases are TGCAGTGCTCTCGGGACAGACGGCAATCAGCCC.

On this clone: The read gets to within 3 residues of the CDR3 end, and the germline J gene fills in the rest. J is TRBJ2-3 and V is TRBV5-1; 7 positions match TRBD2. After removal of 5 bases from V and 6 bases from J, the junction contained 12 bases not matched to a gene. Germline V CDR1 and CDR2: SGHRS, YFSETQ. The CDR3 length is 15 residues. This CDR3 is CASSPALLAADTQYF. The CDR3 bases that were read are TGCGCCAGCAGTCCTGCCCTCCTAGCGGCTGATACG.

Of note for this clone: The CDR3 goes on 3 residues after the read ends, and that part is filled in from the germline J gene. The chain carries TRBV11-2 and TRBJ2-2; D is perhaps TRBD1 (8 bases). V was clipped by 7 bases and J by 4 bases, with 13 bases between them. Germline-derived CDR1 and CDR2 are SGHAT and FQNNGV. The CDR3 extends over 14 amino acids. The sequenced CDR3 bases are TGTGCCAGCAACAACAGGGGGGGCACCGGGGAG. This codes for CASNNRGGTGE. In full, the CDR3 reads CASNNRGGTGELFF. The complete variable domain, with remaining parts taken from reference TRBV11-2 and TRBJ2-2, reads EAGVAQSPRYKIIEKRQSVAFWCNPISGHATLYWYQQILGQGPKLLIQFQNNGVVDDSQLPKDRFSAERLKGVDSTLKIQPAKLEDSAVYLCASNNRGGTGELFFGEGSRLTVL.

Comments on this clone: The read terminates 3 residues ahead of where the CDR3 ends, so the germline J gene completes it. The chain uses TRBV10-2 and TRBJ1-5; D unresolved. Trimming took off 3 bases at V and 0 bases at J, with 15 bases between the two ends. The CDR3 consists of 17 residues. Germline values: CDR1 WSHSY, CDR2 SAAADI. The covered CDR3 bases are TGCGCCAGCAGTGAAGGTGACTGGTCTTATAGCAATCAGCCC. Protein product: CASSEGDWSYSNQP. The whole CDR3 protein reads CASSEGDWSYSNQPQHF.

A word on this clone: The CDR3 goes on 3 residues after the read ends, and that part is filled in from the germline J gene. The chain couples TRBV5-4 to TRBJ1-2; D might be TRBD1 (6 bases). CDR1 is SGHNT and CDR2 is YYREEE in the germline V gene (reference sequence). The CDR3 extends over 12 amino acids. The CDR3 DNA, read in part, is TGTGCCAGCAAGGGGGGGCTCGGGGGC. Translation: CASKGGLGG. The full CDR3 is CASKGGLGGYTF.

As to this clone: The read terminates 3 residues ahead of where the CDR3 ends, so the germline J gene completes it. The chain links TRBV20-1 to TRBJ2-7, with a tentative D call TRBD1 (5 bases). Germline CDR1 DFQATT, CDR2 SNEGSKA (reference sequence). The CDR3 is 16 amino acids. Between the trimmed V and J ends, which lost 0 bases and 3 bases, there was a span of 18 bases. CDR3 DNA, as far as it was read: TGCAGTGCTAGAGATCGCGAAGGGGCAAGTCTCTACGAG. Protein sequence: CSARDREGASLYE. The full CDR3 protein reads CSARDREGASLYEQYF.

Notes on this clone: The read halts 3 residues ahead of the CDR3 end, with the missing end drawn from the germline J gene. V and J are TRBV30 and TRBJ1-2, with 9 bases identical to TRBD1. Germline CDR1 and CDR2: GTSNPN and SVGIG (reference sequence). The CDR3 consists of 12 residues. The CDR3 here is CAWDGTGTGYTF. Partial CDR3 DNA: TGTGCCTGGGACGGGACAGGGACGGGC.

As regards this clone: The read ends 3 residues shy of where the CDR3 ends; the end is completed using the germline J gene. This chain joins TRBV10-2 and TRBJ2-1; possible D gene TRBD2, 6 bases. Germline V gene sequence: CDR1 WSHSY, CDR2 SAAADI. The CDR3 sequence is 15 residues long. The V and J ends lost 5 bases and 6 bases respectively, with 17 bases between them. Incomplete CDR3 DNA: TGCGCCAGCAGTTCCCAGGGAGGACGCGGCAATGAG. Residues: CASSSQGGRGNE. The full CDR3 is CASSSQGGRGNEQFF.

Comments on this clone: The sequence runs out 3 residues before the end of the CDR3; the remainder is reconstructed from the germline J gene. V is TRBV20-1 and J is TRBJ2-1; 11 bases fit TRBD2. With 3 bases clipped from V and 4 bases from J, the junction kept 11 bases outside the gene matches. The V gene's germline CDR1 is DFQATT and CDR2 SNEGSKA (reference sequence). The CDR3 runs 17 residues. CDR3 residues: CSASGTGTSGPYNEQFF. CDR3 bases read: TGCAGTGCTAGCGGAACCGGGACTAGCGGACCTTACAATGAG.

Details on this clone: The DNA ends 3 residues before the CDR3 does, and the rest of the CDR3 is filled in from the germline J gene. The V call is TRBV20-1, the J call TRBJ2-5; D may be TRBD1 (6 bases). The V gene lost 0 bases and the J gene lost 2 bases, with 10 bases spanning the gap. The CDR3 is 14 residues long. Germline CDR1 and CDR2: DFQATT and SNEGSKA (reference sequence). This chain's CDR3 is CSARDRRGQETQYF. CDR3 bases read: TGCAGTGCTAGAGATCGCAGGGGACAAGAGACC.